The clone carrying this T cell receptor (beta chain) was recorded many times. TCRdb redid the calling of the RT-PCR reads with MiXCR, one entry per CDR3 protein. The data contain about 680,000 distinct CDR3 sequences, 11% to 15% of them singletons. CDR3 length: 15 residues. The V gene lost 4 bases and the J gene lost 1 base, with 12 bases spanning the gap. CDR1 and CDR2 from the germline V gene are SGHTA and FQGNSA. The receptor's source is a female donor in good health, serving as a healthy control. The sample consisted of memory CD4+ T cells from blood. This chain connects TRBV7-2 to TRBJ2-3, with D possibly being TRBD1 (6 bases). CDR3 in amino acids: CASSSPEGGTDTQYF. CDR3 DNA sequence: TGTGCCAGCAGCTCCCCCGAGGGGGGCACAGATACGCAGTATTTT.